The 14 T cell receptor beta chains listed next were all sequenced from one sample in a study of blood T cell repertoires in COVID-19. The assay was immunoSEQ multiplex PCR, and TCRdb's table has in-frame clones only and misses some. The sample holds about 64,000 clones, more than 70% seen once. The sample was peripheral blood. The receptors were gathered from a man in his sixties or seventies with acute or convalescent COVID-19.

The chain recombines TRBV6-5 with TRBJ1-1; 7 bases are shared with TRBD1. The CDR3 covers 13 residues. Unmatched junction bases numbered 7, after V lost 2 bases and J lost 10 bases. CDR1 and CDR2 from the germline V gene are MNHEY and SVGAGI. The CDR3 region has the DNA TGTGCCAGCAGTTACACTCTGACAGGGTTAGCTTTCTTT. Its translation: CASSYTLTGLAFF.

This clone was detected only once. The V gene is TRBV15, the J gene TRBJ2-5; possibly TRBD1 for D (6 bases). Per the germline V gene, CDR1 is LNHNV and CDR2 is YYDKDF (reference sequence). V lost 1 base and J 2 bases, leaving 11 bases between the germline ends. This CDR3 has 15 residues. In DNA form, the CDR3 reads TGTGCCACCAGCAGAGGAAACAGGGAACAAGAGACCCAGTACTTC. Its translation: CATSRGNREQETQYF.

The V gene is TRBV27, the J gene TRBJ1-2; D is unclear. The ends were cut back, 0 bases at V and 4 bases at J, with 9 bases in the middle. The CDR3 loop spans 14 amino acids. The germline V gene has CDR1 MNHEY and CDR2 SMNVEV (reference sequence). Here the CDR3 reads CASSLSAGFYGYTF. DNA for the CDR3: TGTGCCAGCAGTTTATCCGCGGGCTTCTATGGCTACACCTTC.

The chain has TRBV5-1 and TRBJ2-6; D may be TRBD1 (5 bases). Between the trimmed V and J ends, which lost 4 bases and 8 bases, there was a span of 10 bases. The germline gives CDR1 SGHRS, CDR2 YFSETQ. The CDR3 covers 13 residues. The CDR3 DNA is TGCGCCAGCAGCCCAGGGATGACCAACGTCCTGACTTTC. It translates to CASSPGMTNVLTF.

The chain is built from TRBV10-3 and TRBJ2-3; 11 nucleotides align to TRBD2. Trimming cost V 0 bases and J 5 bases; bases outside gene matches: 10. The CDR3 is 18 amino acids. Germline V gene data show CDR1 as ENHRY and CDR2 as SYGVKD. CDR3 residues: CAISESFIAGGGRDTQYF. CDR3 DNA: TGTGCCATCAGTGAGTCCTTTATAGCGGGGGGGGGCCGAGATACGCAGTATTTT.

V gene TRBV30 combines with J gene TRBJ1-6; tentative D call: TRBD1 (5 bases). The germline gives CDR1 GTSNPN, CDR2 SVGIG (reference sequence). V lost 2 bases to trimming and J lost 1 base, with 18 bases between them. The CDR3 is made up of 18 amino acids. The chain's CDR3 is CAWSNRGVVRSYNSPLHF. CDR3 sequence (DNA): TGTGCCTGGAGTAACCGGGGGGTGGTACGGTCCTATAATTCACCCCTCCACTTT.

The chain's CDR3 is CASSSSGGGSETQYF. CDR3 sequence (DNA): TGCGCCAGCAGTTCTAGCGGGGGGGGGAGTGAGACCCAGTACTTC. V is TRBV10-2 and J is TRBJ2-5; 12 bases agree with TRBD2. The CDR3 contains 15 residues. Germline V gene lookup returns CDR1 WSHSY and CDR2 SAAADI. Unmatched junction bases numbered 6, after V lost 5 bases and J lost 5 bases.

V and J are TRBV28 and TRBJ1-1; D is perhaps TRBD1 (5 bases). Germline V gives CDR1 MDHEN, CDR2 SYDVKM. Trimming cost V 3 bases and J 7 bases, with 15 bases left between them. This CDR3 contains 14 residues. The CDR3 DNA is TGTGCCAGCAGTTTGCGGTTTGGGCAGGGTGAAGCTTTCTTT. Translating gives CASSLRFGQGEAFF.

The chain joins TRBV7-9 to TRBJ2-3; D perhaps matches TRBD2 (5 bases). The V end was cut by 1 base, the J end by 6 bases, with 11 bases between. The V gene's germline CDR1 is SEHNR and CDR2 FQNEAQ (reference sequence). The CDR3 is 14 amino acids. The CDR3 here is CASSLGTGEDTQYF. CDR3 DNA sequence: TGTGCCAGCAGCTTAGGGACTGGCGAGGATACGCAGTATTTT.

The CDR3 DNA is TGTGCCAGTAGTATGATCCCCAACAGGGATGAAAAACTGTTTTTT. Protein sequence: CASSMIPNRDEKLFF. J is TRBJ1-4 and V is TRBV19; TRBD1 is a possible D gene (6 bases). Trimming took 3 bases from V and 6 from J, leaving 14 bases between them. Per germline, CDR1 LNHDA and CDR2 SQIVND (reference sequence). The CDR3 sequence is 15 residues long. Using reference TRBV19 and TRBJ1-4 for the parts outside the CDR3, the full variable domain is DGGITQSPKYLFRKEGQNVTLSCEQNLNHDAMYWYRQDPGQGLRLIYYSQIVNDFQKGDIAEGYSVSREKKESFPLTVTSAQKNPTAFYLCASSMIPNRDEKLFFGSGTQLSVL.

This clone was observed once. The chain has TRBV4-3 and TRBJ2-1, with 9 bases matching TRBD2. J lost 0 bases, V lost 0 bases, and 12 bases had no gene match. CDR1 LGHNA and CDR2 YSLEER come from the germline V gene. The CDR3 length is 20 residues. The CDR3 region has the DNA TGCGCCAGCAGCCAAGAAAAGGGTAGCGGGGGCGTTAGCTCCTACAATGAGCAGTTCTTC. Its translation is CASSQEKGSGGVSSYNEQFF.

The chain employs TRBV3-1 (or the pseudogene TRBV3-2) and TRBJ1-1; 8 nucleotides line up with TRBD1. The germline V gene has CDR1 LGHDT and CDR2 YNNKEL (reference sequence). V gave up 4 bases and J gave up 6 bases; unmatched junction bases: 4. The CDR3 loop spans 13 amino acids. The CDR3 sequence: CASSLGQGPEAFF. The CDR3 bases are TGTGCCAGCAGCCTCGGACAGGGCCCTGAAGCTTTCTTT.

V is TRBV5-1 and J is TRBJ2-7, with D perhaps matching TRBD2 (7 bases). Trimming removed 1 base from V and 1 base from J, with 9 bases in between. Looked up from germline, CDR1 is SGHRS and CDR2 is YFSETQ. The CDR3 consists of 14 residues. The CDR3 spells CASSLRGGSYEQYF. The CDR3 DNA reads TGCGCCAGCAGCTTGAGGGGGGGTTCCTACGAGCAGTACTTC.

The chain carries TRBV9 and TRBJ2-7; D unresolved. V lost 3 bases and J lost 4, with 11 bases in between. The CDR3 loop spans 13 amino acids. Germline V gene sequence: CDR1 SGDLS, CDR2 YYNGEE. CDR3 bases: TGTGCCAGCAGCGCAGCGCCGTTTTACGAGCAGTACTTC. Its protein is CASSAAPFYEQYF.